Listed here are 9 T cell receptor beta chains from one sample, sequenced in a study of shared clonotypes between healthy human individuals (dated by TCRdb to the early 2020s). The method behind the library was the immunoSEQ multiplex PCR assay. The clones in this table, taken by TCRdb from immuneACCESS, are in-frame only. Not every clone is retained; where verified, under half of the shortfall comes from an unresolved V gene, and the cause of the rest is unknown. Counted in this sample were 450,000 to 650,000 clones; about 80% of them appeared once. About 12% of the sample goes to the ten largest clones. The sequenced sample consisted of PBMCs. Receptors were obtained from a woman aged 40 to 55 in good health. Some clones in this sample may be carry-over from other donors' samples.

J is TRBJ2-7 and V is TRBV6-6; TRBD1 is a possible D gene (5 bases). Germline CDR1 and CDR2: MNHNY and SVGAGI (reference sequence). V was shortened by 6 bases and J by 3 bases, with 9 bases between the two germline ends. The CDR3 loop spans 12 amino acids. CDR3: CASSPQGYEQYF. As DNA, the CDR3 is TGTGCCAGCAGCCCTCAGGGCTACGAGCAGTACTTC.

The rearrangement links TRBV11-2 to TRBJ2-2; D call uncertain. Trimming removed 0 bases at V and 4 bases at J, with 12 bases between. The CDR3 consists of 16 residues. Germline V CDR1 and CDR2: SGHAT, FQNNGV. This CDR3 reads CASSLDLVRRTGELFF. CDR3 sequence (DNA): TGTGCCAGCAGCTTAGATCTTGTCCGGCGCACCGGGGAGCTGTTTTTT. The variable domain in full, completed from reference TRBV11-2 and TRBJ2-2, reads EAGVAQSPRYKIIEKRQSVAFWCNPISGHATLYWYQQILGQGPKLLIQFQNNGVVDDSQLPKDRFSAERLKGVDSTLKIQPAKLEDSAVYLCASSLDLVRRTGELFFGEGSRLTVL.

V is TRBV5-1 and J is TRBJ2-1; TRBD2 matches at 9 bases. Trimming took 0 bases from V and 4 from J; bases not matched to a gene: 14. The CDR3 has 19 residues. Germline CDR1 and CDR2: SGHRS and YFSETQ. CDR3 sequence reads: CASSLGSAGGPSRYNEQFF. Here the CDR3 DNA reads TGCGCCAGCAGCTTGGGCTCGGCGGGAGGGCCATCGAGATACAATGAGCAGTTCTTC.

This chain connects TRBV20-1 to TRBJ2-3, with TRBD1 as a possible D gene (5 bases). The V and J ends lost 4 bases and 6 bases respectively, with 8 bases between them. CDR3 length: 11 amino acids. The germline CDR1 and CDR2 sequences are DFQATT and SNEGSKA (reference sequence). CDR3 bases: TGCAGTGCTACGGACACCGATACGCAGTATTTT. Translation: CSATDTDTQYF.

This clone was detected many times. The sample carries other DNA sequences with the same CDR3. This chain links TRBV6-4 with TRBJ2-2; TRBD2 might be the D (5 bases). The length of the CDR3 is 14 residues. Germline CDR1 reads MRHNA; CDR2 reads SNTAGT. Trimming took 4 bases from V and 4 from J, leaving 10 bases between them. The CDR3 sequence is CASSAPGSTGELFF. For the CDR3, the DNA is TGTGCCAGCAGTGCCCCGGGATCCACCGGGGAGCTGTTTTTT.

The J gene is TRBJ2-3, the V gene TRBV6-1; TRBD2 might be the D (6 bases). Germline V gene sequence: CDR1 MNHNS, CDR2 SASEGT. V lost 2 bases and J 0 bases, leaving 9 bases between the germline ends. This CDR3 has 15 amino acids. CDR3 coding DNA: TGTGCCAGCAGTGAATCGACTAGGAGCACAGATACGCAGTATTTT. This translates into CASSESTRSTDTQYF.

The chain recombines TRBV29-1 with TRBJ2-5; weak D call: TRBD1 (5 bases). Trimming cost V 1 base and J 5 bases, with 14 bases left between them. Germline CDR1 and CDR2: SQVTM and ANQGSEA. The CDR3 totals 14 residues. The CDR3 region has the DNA TGCAGCGTTGAAGCCGCCAGGGTTGGTGAGACCCAGTACTTC. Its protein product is CSVEAARVGETQYF.

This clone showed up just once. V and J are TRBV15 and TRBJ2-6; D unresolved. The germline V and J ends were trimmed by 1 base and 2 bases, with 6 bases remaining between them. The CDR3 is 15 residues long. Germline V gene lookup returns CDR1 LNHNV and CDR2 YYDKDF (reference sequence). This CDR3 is CATSRGVPGANVLTF. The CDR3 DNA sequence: TGTGCCACCAGCAGAGGGGTCCCTGGGGCCAACGTCCTGACTTTC.

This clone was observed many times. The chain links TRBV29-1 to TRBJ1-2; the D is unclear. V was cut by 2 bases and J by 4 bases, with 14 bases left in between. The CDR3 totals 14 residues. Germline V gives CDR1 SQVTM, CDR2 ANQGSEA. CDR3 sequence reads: CSVESSESSYGYTF. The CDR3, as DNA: TGCAGCGTTGAAAGCAGCGAGTCGAGCTATGGCTACACCTTC. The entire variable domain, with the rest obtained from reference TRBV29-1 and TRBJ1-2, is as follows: SAVISQKPSRDICQRGTSLTIQCQVDSQVTMMFWYRQQPGQSLTLIATANQGSEATYESGFVIDKFPISRPNLTFSTLTVSNMSPEDSSIYLCSVESSESSYGYTFGSGTRLTVV.